This TCR beta chain is from a study of T-cell reconstitution after alpha-beta-depleted transplantation in children listed by TCRdb under 2016. The study in broad terms: T-cell immune reconstitution after TCRalphabeta/CD19-depleted allogeneic hematopoietic cell transplantation in children was quantitatively tracked in the study by means of TCR repertoire profiling.

Points the paper makes about the study in general: The apparently early alphabetaT-cell count recovery about two months after transplant was reportedly dependent on only several hundred rapidly expanded clones derived from non-depleted graft cells. Over subsequent months, a decline in hyperexpanded clone frequencies was noted, and after one year, T-cell counts and TCRbeta diversity were mostly ascribed to newly produced T cells. In some patients, the high TCRbeta diversity seen at day 60 was put down to recipient T cells and intrathymic progenitors that had survived conditioning.

From the cysteine through the phenylalanine, the CDR3 covers 20 amino acids. The kept DNA is CDR3 alone, 60 bases in frame from the first base. Per the germline V gene, SGDLS is the CDR1 and YYNGEE is the CDR2. V lost 0 bases and J lost 4 bases, and the count of bases not matched to a germline gene is 20. The treatment or condition tag for this specimen amounts to: allogeneic hematopoietic cell transplantation with graft depleted of TCRalphabeta T cells and CD19 B cells. TCRalphabeta/CD19-depleted allogeneic hematopoietic cell grafts were given to the transplant recipients, all of whom were children. In this sample, this clonotype turned up many times. The clone's antigen remains unknown. No much larger clonotype is one base removed from it; base qualities were not supplied. Libraries were constructed by PCR. The sequencing machine was an Illumina HiSeq 2500. To normalize quantification of the TCRbeta repertoire, the TCR libraries were built with molecular barcoding that relied on unique molecular identifiers. Using fastp trimming at Q25 and MiXCR clonotype assembly, TCRdb reanalyzed the public sequencing data and kept in-frame beta chains. Rows are combined by CDR3 protein, so each entry shows the most common genes and DNA. The sample records 29,000 or so distinct CDR3 sequences, 5% to 7% of which are singletons. The leading ten clones occupy roughly 7% of the sample.

The chain is encoded by TRBV9 joined to TRBJ2-3; 7 bases in between match TRBD2. This material consisted of PBMCs, mostly from graft donor cells, taken 180 days after TCRalphabeta/CD19-depleted stem cell transplant. The TCR sequence derives from a male patient between 10 and 17 years old who had a stem cell transplant for acute myeloid leukemia, so the T cells may come from the graft donor. CDR3 sequence: CASSVALARRLIKGPDTQYF. The DNA reads as follows: TGTGCCAGCAGCGTAGCACTAGCGAGACGTTTAATTAAGGGCCCAGATACGCAGTATTTT.